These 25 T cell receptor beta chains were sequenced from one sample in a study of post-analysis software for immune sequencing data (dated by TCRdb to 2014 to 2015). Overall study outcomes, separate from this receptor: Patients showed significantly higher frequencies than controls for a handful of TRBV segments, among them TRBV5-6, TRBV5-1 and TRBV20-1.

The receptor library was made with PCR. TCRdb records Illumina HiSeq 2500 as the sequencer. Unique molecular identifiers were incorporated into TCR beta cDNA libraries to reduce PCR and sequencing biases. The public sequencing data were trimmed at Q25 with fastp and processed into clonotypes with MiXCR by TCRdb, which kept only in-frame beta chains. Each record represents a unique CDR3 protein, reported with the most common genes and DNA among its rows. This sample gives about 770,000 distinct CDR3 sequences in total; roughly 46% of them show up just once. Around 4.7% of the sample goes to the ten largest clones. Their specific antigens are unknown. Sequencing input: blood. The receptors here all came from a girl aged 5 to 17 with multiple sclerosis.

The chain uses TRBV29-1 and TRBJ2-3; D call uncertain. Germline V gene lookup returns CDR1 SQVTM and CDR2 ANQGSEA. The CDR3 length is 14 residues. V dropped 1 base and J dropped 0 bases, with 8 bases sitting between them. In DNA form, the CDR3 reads TGCAGCGTTGAAGGCCGCCTTAGCACAGATACGCAGTATTTT. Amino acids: CSVEGRLSTDTQYF.

The DNA for the CDR3 is TGTGCCAGCAGCCCCCGGGATGGCCTGGAGCAGTTCTTC. It encodes CASSPRDGLEQFF. This chain uses TRBV7-9 with TRBJ2-1, with D perhaps matching TRBD2 (5 bases). Germline CDR1 SEHNR, CDR2 FQNEAQ (reference sequence). The CDR3 extends over 13 amino acids. V shed 5 bases and J shed 10 bases, with 15 bases lying between them. Looking up the rest from reference TRBV7-9 and TRBJ2-1 gives the full variable domain: DTGVSQNPRHKITKRGQNVTFRCDPISEHNRLYWYRQTLGQGPEFLTYFQNEAQLEKSRLLSDRFSAERPKGSFSTLEIQRTEQGDSAMYLCASSPRDGLEQFFGPGTRLTVL.

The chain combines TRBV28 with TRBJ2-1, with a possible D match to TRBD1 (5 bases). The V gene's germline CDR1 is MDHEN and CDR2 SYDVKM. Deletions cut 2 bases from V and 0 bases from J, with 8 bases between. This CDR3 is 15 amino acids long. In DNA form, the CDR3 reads TGTGCCAGCAGTTTAGGTGGGGCCTCCTACAATGAGCAGTTCTTC. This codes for CASSLGGASYNEQFF.

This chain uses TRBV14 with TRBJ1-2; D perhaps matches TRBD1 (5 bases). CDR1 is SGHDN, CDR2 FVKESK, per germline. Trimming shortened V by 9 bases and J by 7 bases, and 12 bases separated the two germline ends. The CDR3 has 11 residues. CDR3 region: CASGVQGGYTF. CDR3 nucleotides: TGTGCCAGTGGGGTTCAGGGTGGCTACACCTTC.

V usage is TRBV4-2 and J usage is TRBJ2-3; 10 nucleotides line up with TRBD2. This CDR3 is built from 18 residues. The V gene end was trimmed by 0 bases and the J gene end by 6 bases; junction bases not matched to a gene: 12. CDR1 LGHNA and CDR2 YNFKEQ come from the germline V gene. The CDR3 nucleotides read TGTGCCAGCAGCCAAGATCCCCCACTAGCGGGAAAGACCGATACGCAGTATTTT. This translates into CASSQDPPLAGKTDTQYF.

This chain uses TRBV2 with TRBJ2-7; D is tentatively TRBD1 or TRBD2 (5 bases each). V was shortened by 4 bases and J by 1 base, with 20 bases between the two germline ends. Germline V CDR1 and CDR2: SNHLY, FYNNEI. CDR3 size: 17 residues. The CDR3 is CASSVNLQVRGSYEQYF. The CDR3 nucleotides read TGTGCCAGCAGTGTAAATTTACAGGTGAGGGGATCCTACGAGCAGTACTTC.

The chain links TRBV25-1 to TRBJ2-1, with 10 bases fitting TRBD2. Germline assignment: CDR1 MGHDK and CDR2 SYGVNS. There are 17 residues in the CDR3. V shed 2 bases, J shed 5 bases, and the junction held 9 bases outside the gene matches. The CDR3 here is CASSELSGRAGDNEQFF. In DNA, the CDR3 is TGTGCCAGCAGTGAACTCAGCGGGAGGGCCGGGGACAATGAGCAGTTCTTC.

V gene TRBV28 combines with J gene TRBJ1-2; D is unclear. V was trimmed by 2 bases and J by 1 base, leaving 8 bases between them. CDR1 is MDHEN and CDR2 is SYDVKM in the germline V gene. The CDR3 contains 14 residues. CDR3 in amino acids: CASSLLGSNYGYTF. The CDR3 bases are TGTGCCAGCAGTTTACTCGGCAGTAACTATGGCTACACCTTC.

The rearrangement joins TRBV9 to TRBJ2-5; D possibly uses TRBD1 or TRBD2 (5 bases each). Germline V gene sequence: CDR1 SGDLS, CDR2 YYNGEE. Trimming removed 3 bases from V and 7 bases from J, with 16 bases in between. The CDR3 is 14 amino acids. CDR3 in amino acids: CASSGPDGGATQYF. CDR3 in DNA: TGTGCCAGCAGCGGACCTGATGGGGGTGCGACCCAGTACTTC. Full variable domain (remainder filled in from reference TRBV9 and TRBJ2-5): DSGVTQTPKHLITATGQRVTLRCSPRSGDLSVYWYQQSLDQGLQFLIQYYNGEERAKGNILERFSAQQFPDLHSELNLSSLELGDSALYFCASSGPDGGATQYFGPGTRLLVL.

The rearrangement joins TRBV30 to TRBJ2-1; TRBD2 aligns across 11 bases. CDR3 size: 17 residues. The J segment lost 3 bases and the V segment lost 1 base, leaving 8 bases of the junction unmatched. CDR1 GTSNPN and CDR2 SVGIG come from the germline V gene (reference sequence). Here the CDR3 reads CAWSGRRGTSGYNEQFF. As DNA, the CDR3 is TGTGCCTGGAGTGGAAGGAGGGGGACTAGCGGCTACAATGAGCAGTTCTTC.

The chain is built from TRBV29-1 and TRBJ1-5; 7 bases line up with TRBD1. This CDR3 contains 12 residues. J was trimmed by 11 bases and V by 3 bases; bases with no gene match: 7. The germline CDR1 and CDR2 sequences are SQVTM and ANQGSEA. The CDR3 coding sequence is TGCAGCGTTGAGACAGACAGGGCAGCCCAGCATTTT. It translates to CSVETDRAAQHF.

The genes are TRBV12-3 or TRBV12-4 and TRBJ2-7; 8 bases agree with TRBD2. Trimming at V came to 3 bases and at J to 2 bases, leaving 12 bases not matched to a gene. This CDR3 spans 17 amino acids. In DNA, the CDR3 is TGTGCCAGCAGTTTCGCACCCCGGGCGGGAGGACCCTACGAGCAGTACTTC. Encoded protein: CASSFAPRAGGPYEQYF.

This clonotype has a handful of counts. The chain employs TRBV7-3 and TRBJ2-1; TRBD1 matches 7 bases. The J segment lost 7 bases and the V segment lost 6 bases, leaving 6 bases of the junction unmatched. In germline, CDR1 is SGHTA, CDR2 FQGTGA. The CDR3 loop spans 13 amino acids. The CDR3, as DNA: TGTGCCAGCAGTCCACAGGGGTGGAATGAGCAGTTCTTC. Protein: CASSPQGWNEQFF.

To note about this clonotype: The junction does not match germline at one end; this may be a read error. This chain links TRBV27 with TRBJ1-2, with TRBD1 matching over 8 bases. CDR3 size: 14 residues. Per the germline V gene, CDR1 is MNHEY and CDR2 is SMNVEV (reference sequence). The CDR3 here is CACSLGQGNYGYTF. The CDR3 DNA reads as TGTGCCTGCAGTTTAGGACAGGGCAACTATGGCTACACCTTC.

The CDR3 nucleotides read TGCGCCAGCAGCTGGGGGGAGGGACAGCCCCAGCATTTT. It codes for CASSWGEGQPQHF. The chain is built from TRBV5-1 and TRBJ1-5; possibly TRBD1 for D (5 bases). Germline loops: CDR1 SGHRS, CDR2 YFSETQ. The CDR3 has 13 residues. Trimming removed 3 bases at V and 7 bases at J, with 11 bases between.

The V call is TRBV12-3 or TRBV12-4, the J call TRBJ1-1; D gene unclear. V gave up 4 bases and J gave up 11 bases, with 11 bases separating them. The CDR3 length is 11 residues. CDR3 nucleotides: TGTGCCAGCAGTTATAATTCAGCGGCTTTCTTT. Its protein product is CASSYNSAAFF.

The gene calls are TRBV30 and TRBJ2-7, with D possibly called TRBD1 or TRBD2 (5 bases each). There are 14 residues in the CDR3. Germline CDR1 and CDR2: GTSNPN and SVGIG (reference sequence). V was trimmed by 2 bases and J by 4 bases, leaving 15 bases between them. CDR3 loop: CAWSILGDGYEQYF. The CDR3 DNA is TGTGCCTGGAGTATTCTTGGGGACGGTTACGAGCAGTACTTC.

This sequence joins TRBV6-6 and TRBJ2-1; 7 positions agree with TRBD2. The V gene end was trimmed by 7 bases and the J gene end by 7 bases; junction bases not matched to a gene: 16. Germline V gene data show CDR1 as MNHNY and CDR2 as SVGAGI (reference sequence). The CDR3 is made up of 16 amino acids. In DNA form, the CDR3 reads TGTGCCAGCACTACCGGACTGGCGGGAGTTAGGAATGAGCAGTTCTTC. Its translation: CASTTGLAGVRNEQFF.

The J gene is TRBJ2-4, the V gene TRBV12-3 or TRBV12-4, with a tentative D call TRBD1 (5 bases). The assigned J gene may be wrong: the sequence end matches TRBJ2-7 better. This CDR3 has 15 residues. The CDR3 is CASSLGAGRPYEQYF. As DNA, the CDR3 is TGTGCCAGCAGCCTAGGGGCAGGGCGACCCTACGAGCAGTACTTC.

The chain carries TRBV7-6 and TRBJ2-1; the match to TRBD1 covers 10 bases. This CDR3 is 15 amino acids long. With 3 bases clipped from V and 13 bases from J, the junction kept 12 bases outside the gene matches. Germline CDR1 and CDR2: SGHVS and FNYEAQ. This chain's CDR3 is CASSLGQGLRETQFF. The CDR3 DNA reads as TGTGCCAGCAGCTTGGGACAGGGGCTTAGAGAGACCCAGTTCTTC.

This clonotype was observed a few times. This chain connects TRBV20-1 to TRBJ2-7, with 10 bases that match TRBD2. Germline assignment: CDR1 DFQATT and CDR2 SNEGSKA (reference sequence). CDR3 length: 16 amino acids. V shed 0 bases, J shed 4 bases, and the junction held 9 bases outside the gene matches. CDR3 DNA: TGCAGTGCTAGAGATCCGCAGTCTAGCGGGAGTTACGAGCAGTACTTC. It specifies CSARDPQSSGSYEQYF.

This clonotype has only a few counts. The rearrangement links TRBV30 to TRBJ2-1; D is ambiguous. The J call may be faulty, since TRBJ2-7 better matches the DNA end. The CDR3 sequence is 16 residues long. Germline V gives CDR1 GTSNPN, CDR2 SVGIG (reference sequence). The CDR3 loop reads CAWSLRRNLSYNEQYF. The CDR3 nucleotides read TGTGCCTGGAGTCTACGGCGGAACCTCTCCTACAATGAGCAGTACTTC.

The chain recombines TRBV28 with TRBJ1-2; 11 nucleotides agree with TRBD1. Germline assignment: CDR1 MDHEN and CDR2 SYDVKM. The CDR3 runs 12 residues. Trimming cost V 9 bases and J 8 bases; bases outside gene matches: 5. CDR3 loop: CASRTGGKGYTF. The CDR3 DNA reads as TGTGCCAGTCGGACAGGGGGCAAGGGCTACACCTTC.

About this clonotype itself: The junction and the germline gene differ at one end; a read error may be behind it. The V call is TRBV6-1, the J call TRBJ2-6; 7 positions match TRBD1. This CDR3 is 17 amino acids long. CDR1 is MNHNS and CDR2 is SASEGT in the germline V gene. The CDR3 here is CASSTGTDTSGADVLTF. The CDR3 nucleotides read TGTGCCAGCAGTACCGGGACAGATACCTCTGGGGCCGACGTCCTGACTTTC.

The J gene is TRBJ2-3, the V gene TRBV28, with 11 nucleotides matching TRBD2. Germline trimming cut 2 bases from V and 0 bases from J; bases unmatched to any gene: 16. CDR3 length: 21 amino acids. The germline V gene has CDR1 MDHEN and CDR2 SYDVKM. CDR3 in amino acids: CASSLSFGTSGENLSTDTQYF. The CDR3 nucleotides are TGTGCCAGCAGTTTAAGTTTTGGGACTAGCGGCGAGAACCTTAGCACAGATACGCAGTATTTT.